Listed here are 32 T cell receptor beta chains from one sample, sequenced in a study of blood T cell repertoires in COVID-19. Measured with immunoSEQ multiplex PCR; TCRdb has only the in-frame clones, and not every one. The sample shows around 300,000 clones, 90% of them seen only once. Material: peripheral blood. The receptors come from a woman aged 35 to 49 with COVID-19, enrolled during active disease.

The chain carries TRBV4-2 and TRBJ1-2; D is unclear. The V gene lost 0 bases and the J gene lost 4 bases, with 6 bases spanning the gap. CDR1 LGHNA and CDR2 YNFKEQ come from the germline V gene. This CDR3 spans 13 amino acids. The CDR3 sequence: CASSQEDSYGYTF. Written as DNA, the CDR3 is TGTGCCAGCAGCCAAGAAGATAGCTATGGCTACACCTTC.

CDR3 sequence (DNA): TGTGCCAGCAGCTCCATAGCGGGAGTGGTAGATACGCAGTATTTT. This encodes CASSSIAGVVDTQYF. The chain has TRBV11-2 and TRBJ2-3, with TRBD2 matching over 9 bases. Germline-derived CDR1 and CDR2 are SGHAT and FQNNGV. This CDR3 contains 15 residues. The V and J ends lost 4 bases and 5 bases, in that order; junction bases with no gene match: 7. Using reference TRBV11-2 and TRBJ2-3 for the parts outside the CDR3, the full variable domain is EAGVAQSPRYKIIEKRQSVAFWCNPISGHATLYWYQQILGQGPKLLIQFQNNGVVDDSQLPKDRFSAERLKGVDSTLKIQPAKLEDSAVYLCASSSIAGVVDTQYFGPGTRLTVL.

The genes are TRBV6-2 or TRBV6-3 and TRBJ2-7; 7 bases fit TRBD1. This CDR3 contains 13 residues. The junction had 4 bases not matched to a gene; V was cut back by 5 bases and J by 3 bases. Germline CDR1 is MNHEY and CDR2 is SVGEGT. The CDR3 sequence: CASSQWTGYEQYF. In DNA form, the CDR3 reads TGTGCCAGCAGTCAATGGACAGGCTACGAGCAGTACTTC.

This rearrangement joins TRBV6-4 to TRBJ2-3, with D possibly matching TRBD1 (6 bases). V lost 4 bases to trimming and J lost 2 bases, with 7 bases between them. The length of the CDR3 is 13 residues. Germline V lookup: CDR1 MRHNA, CDR2 SNTAGT. CDR3 sequence: CASSGQVTDTQYF. The CDR3 region has the DNA TGTGCCAGCAGTGGACAGGTCACAGATACGCAGTATTTT.

In this sample, this clone turned up a few times. The genes are TRBV9 and TRBJ2-4; a possible D gene is TRBD2 (6 bases). CDR1 is SGDLS, CDR2 YYNGEE, per germline. Deletions cut 6 bases from V and 7 bases from J, with 14 bases between. CDR3 length: 13 residues. CDR3 sequence reads: CASTGDAGNIQYF. The CDR3 DNA is TGTGCCAGCACCGGGGACGCGGGGAACATTCAGTACTTC.

The V and J genes are TRBV24-1 and TRBJ2-1, with a tentative D call TRBD1 (6 bases). The germline gives CDR1 KGHDR, CDR2 SFDVKD. V dropped 1 base and J dropped 1 base, with 10 bases sitting between them. This CDR3 spans 16 amino acids. CDR3 sequence (DNA): TGTGCCACCAGTGATTTTGAACAGGGATCCTACAATGAGCAGTTCTTC. Its protein product is CATSDFEQGSYNEQFF.

The chain uses TRBV9 and TRBJ1-4; maybe TRBD1 (5 bases). This CDR3 contains 14 residues. Trimming removed 4 bases from V and 4 bases from J, with 11 bases in between. The germline gives CDR1 SGDLS, CDR2 YYNGEE. The CDR3 here is CASSSRVGNEKLFF. The CDR3 DNA reads TGTGCCAGCAGCTCCAGGGTGGGTAATGAAAAACTGTTTTTT. Full variable domain (missing parts from reference TRBV9 and TRBJ1-4): DSGVTQTPKHLITATGQRVTLRCSPRSGDLSVYWYQQSLDQGLQFLIQYYNGEERAKGNILERFSAQQFPDLHSELNLSSLELGDSALYFCASSSRVGNEKLFFGSGTQLSVL.

The J gene is TRBJ1-2, the V gene TRBV28; D perhaps matches TRBD1 (5 bases). The CDR3 is made up of 17 amino acids. Trimming removed 3 bases at V and 1 base at J, with 18 bases between. Germline values: CDR1 MDHEN, CDR2 SYDVKM. CDR3 bases: TGTGCCAGCAGTTTGTCTATTCGCCAGGGCCGTAACTATGGCTACACCTTC. As protein: CASSLSIRQGRNYGYTF.

V usage is TRBV28 and J usage is TRBJ2-5; TRBD1 aligns across 7 bases. CDR3 length: 14 amino acids. CDR1 MDHEN and CDR2 SYDVKM come from the germline V gene. V lost 5 bases, J lost 0 bases, and 3 bases stayed unmatched. Here the CDR3 DNA reads TGTGCCAGCAGTCCGGGACAGCACCAAGAGACCCAGTACTTC. This gives the protein CASSPGQHQETQYF. The whole variable domain, remainder taken from reference TRBV28 and TRBJ2-5, is DVKVTQSSRYLVKRTGEKVFLECVQDMDHENMFWYRQDPGLGLRLIYFSYDVKMKEKGDIPEGYSVSREKKERFSLILESASTNQTSMYLCASSPGQHQETQYFGPGTRLLVL.

The CDR3 loop reads CASSQAGQPIEPLHF. The CDR3 nucleotides are TGTGCCAGCAGCCAAGCCGGACAGCCAATCGAGCCCCTCCACTTT. The J gene is TRBJ1-6, the V gene TRBV3-1 (or the pseudogene TRBV3-2), with D perhaps matching TRBD1 (6 bases). CDR3 length: 15 amino acids. Looked up from germline, CDR1 is LGHDT and CDR2 is YNNKEL (reference sequence). Trimming removed 1 base from V and 13 bases from J, with 17 bases in between.

The CDR3 region has the DNA TGTGCCAGCAGCCTGCTAGCTGGGGCCTACGAGCAGTACTTC. Encoded protein: CASSLLAGAYEQYF. The chain recombines TRBV7-8 with TRBJ2-7; the D gene is possibly TRBD2 (5 bases). CDR3 length: 14 amino acids. Trimming took 5 bases from V and 2 from J, leaving 13 bases between them. Germline V CDR1 and CDR2: SGHVS, FQNEAQ.

Remarks on this clone: Distinct nucleotide sequences in the sample also encode this CDR3. V gene TRBV27 combines with J gene TRBJ2-6, with no clear D. CDR1 MNHEY and CDR2 SMNVEV come from the germline V gene (reference sequence). Between the trimmed V and J ends, which lost 2 bases and 1 base, there was a span of 6 bases. This CDR3 spans 15 amino acids. The CDR3 is CASSLVSSGANVLTF. The CDR3 DNA is TGTGCCAGCAGTTTAGTCAGTTCTGGGGCCAACGTCCTGACTTTC. The entire variable domain, with the rest obtained from reference TRBV27 and TRBJ2-6, is as follows: EAQVTQNPRYLITVTGKKLTVTCSQNMNHEYMSWYRQDPGLGLRQIYYSMNVEVTDKGDVPEGYKVSRKEKRNFPLILESPSPNQTSLYFCASSLVSSGANVLTFGAGSRLTVL.

The rearrangement uses TRBV19 and TRBJ1-1; D is perhaps TRBD1 (6 bases). V was clipped by 1 base and J by 1 base, with 10 bases between them. This CDR3 spans 15 amino acids. Looked up from germline, CDR1 is LNHDA and CDR2 is SQIVND (reference sequence). CDR3 nucleotide sequence: TGTGCCAGTAGTATAGGGACAGAACAGAACACTGAAGCTTTCTTT. As protein: CASSIGTEQNTEAFF.

The chain has TRBV29-1 and TRBJ1-1, with D possibly being TRBD1 (6 bases). V was shortened by 7 bases and J by 3 bases, with 18 bases between the two germline ends. Germline CDR1 SQVTM, CDR2 ANQGSEA. The CDR3 length is 14 residues. CDR3 sequence: CSAIRGGPDTEAFF. CDR3 sequence (DNA): TGCAGCGCCATTAGGGGGGGTCCGGACACTGAAGCTTTCTTT.

This clone was seen a few times. The CDR3 protein is CASSEGTVYSNQPQHF. The CDR3 nucleotides read TGTGCCAGCAGTGAAGGAACCGTCTATAGCAATCAGCCCCAGCATTTT. This chain joins TRBV6-1 and TRBJ1-5, with D hard to call. The length of the CDR3 is 16 residues. Germline CDR1 reads MNHNS; CDR2 reads SASEGT. V was clipped by 1 base and J by 0 bases, with 10 bases between them.

The gene calls are TRBV27 and TRBJ2-2, with TRBD1 identical over 8 bases. V was clipped by 3 bases and J by 7 bases; unmatched bases: 7. CDR1 MNHEY and CDR2 SMNVEV come from the germline V gene (reference sequence). The CDR3 is made up of 15 amino acids. The CDR3 is CASSFGRQGSGELFF. For the CDR3, the DNA is TGTGCCAGCAGTTTTGGCCGACAGGGGAGCGGGGAGCTGTTTTTT.

The sample holds a few counts of this clone. This rearrangement joins TRBV7-9 to TRBJ2-7; the match to TRBD2 covers 9 bases. Trimming at V came to 5 bases and at J to 7 bases, leaving 12 bases not matched to a gene. The CDR3 extends over 15 amino acids. Per the germline V gene, CDR1 is SEHNR and CDR2 is FQNEAQ (reference sequence). The DNA of the CDR3 is TGTGCCAGCAGCCCGTCCCTAGCGGGAACGTTGGAGCAGTACTTC. This encodes CASSPSLAGTLEQYF.

The chain combines TRBV6-2 or TRBV6-3 with TRBJ2-7; D is perhaps TRBD1 (6 bases). The V gene's germline CDR1 is MNHEY and CDR2 SVGEGT. The CDR3 is 13 amino acids. V lost 5 bases to trimming and J lost 3 bases, with 11 bases between them. The CDR3 DNA is TGTGCCAGCAGTCCCGGACAGTACTACGAGCAGTACTTC. This gives the protein CASSPGQYYEQYF.

The chain links TRBV23-1 to TRBJ2-3, with 7 bases fitting TRBD1. TRBV23-1 is recorded as an ORF, its role being uncertain. CDR3 length: 15 amino acids. The V gene end was trimmed by 2 bases and the J gene end by 1 base; junction bases not matched to a gene: 3. This CDR3 is CASSQPGQCTDTQYF. CDR3 nucleotide sequence: TGCGCCAGCAGTCAACCGGGACAGTGCACAGATACGCAGTATTTT.

This clone was seen more than once but under ten times. CDR3: CASSPGRPNQPQHF. CDR3 DNA sequence: TGTGCCAGCAGCCCAGGTCGGCCCAATCAGCCCCAGCATTTT. The V gene is TRBV28, the J gene TRBJ1-5; D is unresolved. The CDR3 loop spans 14 amino acids. The germline gives CDR1 MDHEN, CDR2 SYDVKM. V was pared by 6 bases and J by 3 bases, with 12 bases between.

CDR3 protein: CASSKGERNTEAFF. In DNA, the CDR3 is TGTGCCTCGTCCAAGGGGGAAAGGAACACTGAAGCTTTCTTT. V usage is TRBV7-9 and J usage is TRBJ1-1; a possible D gene is TRBD1 (6 bases). Germline V gene sequence: CDR1 SEHNR, CDR2 FQNEAQ (reference sequence). This CDR3 contains 14 residues. Trimming removed 11 bases at V and 1 base at J, with 17 bases between.

The chain has TRBV7-9 and TRBJ1-1, with D unclear. The CDR3 totals 15 residues. V lost 1 base, J lost 8 bases, and 17 bases lay in between. The germline V gene has CDR1 SEHNR and CDR2 FQNEAQ (reference sequence). This CDR3 reads CASSLDLAGKGEAFF. CDR3 sequence (DNA): TGTGCCAGCAGCTTAGACCTTGCGGGGAAAGGAGAAGCTTTCTTT.

This rearrangement joins TRBV20-1 to TRBJ1-2; the D gene is possibly TRBD1 (6 bases). The CDR3 runs to 13 residues. V shed 3 bases and J shed 6 bases, with 14 bases lying between them. Germline V lookup: CDR1 DFQATT, CDR2 SNEGSKA (reference sequence). The CDR3 spells CSASLGTPHGYTF. The CDR3 region has the DNA TGCAGTGCTAGTTTAGGGACACCGCATGGCTACACCTTC.

This clone appeared a few times. The chain has TRBV21-1 and TRBJ2-7; the D segment call TRBD1 is taken from the table without a DNA check. TRBV21-1 is marked as a pseudogene. This CDR3 is 17 amino acids long. The CDR3 region is CASSKYSGTGEAYEQYF. The CDR3 DNA reads as TGTGCCAGCAGCAAATATTCCGGTACAGGGGAGGCCTACGAGCAGTACTTC.

The J gene is TRBJ2-2, the V gene TRBV5-1; possibly TRBD2 for D (6 bases). Per germline, CDR1 SGHRS and CDR2 YFSETQ. With 0 bases removed from V and 4 bases from J, the gap between germline ends came to 10 bases. CDR3 size: 15 residues. CDR3 nucleotide sequence: TGCGCCAGCAGCTTGGGGGGGACTTCCACCGGGGAGCTGTTTTTT. As protein: CASSLGGTSTGELFF.

The V and J genes are TRBV29-1 and TRBJ1-2, with D unresolved. The CDR3 is 15 residues long. Deletions cut 5 bases from V and 3 bases from J, with 19 bases between. Germline CDR1 SQVTM, CDR2 ANQGSEA. The CDR3 is CSVFGPREYDYGYTF. Written as DNA, the CDR3 is TGCAGCGTTTTCGGTCCGAGGGAGTACGACTATGGCTACACCTTC.

V gene TRBV20-1 combines with J gene TRBJ1-2; D is ambiguous. The germline gives CDR1 DFQATT, CDR2 SNEGSKA (reference sequence). Trimming shortened V by 6 bases and J by 3 bases, and 8 bases separated the two germline ends. The CDR3 runs to 11 residues. Written as DNA, the CDR3 is TGCAGTGCCGTGGCAGACTATGGCTACACCTTC. The encoded protein is CSAVADYGYTF.

This CDR3 is CASSRISGQGNEQYF. The CDR3 DNA sequence: TGTGCCAGCAGCCGCATTAGCGGACAGGGTAACGAGCAGTACTTC. The V call is TRBV11-2, the J call TRBJ2-7, with 8 nucleotides matching TRBD1. The V segment lost 5 bases and the J segment 5 bases; nucleotides outside the gene matches: 11. There are 15 residues in the CDR3. From germline, CDR1 is SGHAT and CDR2 FQNNGV.

V and J are TRBV27 and TRBJ1-5, with 12 bases identical to TRBD1. Looked up from germline, CDR1 is MNHEY and CDR2 is SMNVEV (reference sequence). The CDR3 is 19 amino acids. V lost 0 bases to trimming and J lost 2 bases; unmatched junction nucleotides: 8. Here the CDR3 DNA reads TGTGCCAGCAGTTTATCAAGGGGACAGGGGGCTAGAGGCAATCAGCCCCAGCATTTT. Protein: CASSLSRGQGARGNQPQHF.

The V call is TRBV7-3, the J call TRBJ2-2, with 7 positions matching TRBD2. CDR3 length equals 16 residues. Germline loops: CDR1 SGHTA, CDR2 FQGTGA. V was clipped by 5 bases and J by 8 bases; unmatched bases: 14. The chain's CDR3 is CASSPPGGGDSGELFF. The CDR3 bases are TGTGCCAGCAGCCCTCCGGGAGGCGGCGATTCGGGGGAGCTGTTTTTT.

The chain employs TRBV6-2 or TRBV6-3 and TRBJ2-7; D not certain. Trimming shortened V by 2 bases and J by 5 bases, and 19 bases separated the two germline ends. The length of the CDR3 is 16 residues. Germline loops: CDR1 MNHEY, CDR2 SVGEGT. CDR3 sequence: CASSYAHVVTPNEQYF. In DNA form, the CDR3 reads TGTGCCAGCAGTTACGCCCACGTGGTAACACCGAACGAGCAGTACTTC.

The chain couples TRBV7-8 to TRBJ2-5, with D tentatively TRBD2 (7 bases). Germline-derived CDR1 and CDR2 are SGHVS and FQNEAQ. The V and J ends lost 4 bases and 5 bases respectively, with 11 bases between them. The CDR3 has 13 amino acids. The CDR3 protein is CASSSGGRETQYF. The CDR3, as DNA: TGTGCCAGCAGCTCCGGGGGGCGGGAGACCCAGTACTTC.